The rows below give T cell receptor beta chains drawn from one sample of a study of shared clonotypes between healthy human individuals. The assay was immunoSEQ multiplex PCR, and TCRdb's table has in-frame clones only and misses some. The sample yields around 700,000 clones, around four fifths seen once. Sequenced material: memory CD4+ T cells sorted from blood. These receptors came from a woman aged 30 to 39 in good health. Both conserved end residues are part of each CDR3. D genes are given only for firm matches. Clone sizes are given selectively: once, few, many, or a class where the clone is expanded.

clone_size | j_call | v_call | d_call | cdr3_length | cdr3_aa | cdr3_nt
- | TRBJ2-2 | TRBV2 | TRBD2 | 14 | CASKGSGSTGELFF | TGTGCCAGCAAGGGTAGCGGGAGCACCGGGGAGCTGTTTTTT
- | TRBJ2-6 | TRBV28 | TRBD1 | 18 | CASRPETGGSSGANVLTF | TGTGCCAGCAGGCCAGAGACAGGGGGGTCCTCTGGGGCCAACGTCCTGACTTTC
- | TRBJ2-5 | TRBV6-5 | - | 14 | CASSYPTYQETQYF | TGTGCCAGCAGTTACCCGACTTACCAAGAGACCCAGTACTTC
- | TRBJ2-5 | TRBV5-1 | - | 16 | CASSLGPGSGQETQYF | TGCGCCAGCAGCTTGGGCCCGGGAAGCGGTCAAGAGACCCAGTACTTC
many | TRBJ2-1 | TRBV7-8 | - | 16 | CASSPRTDISYNEQFF | TGTGCCAGCAGCCCCAGGACTGATATATCCTACAATGAGCAGTTCTTC
few | TRBJ1-5 | TRBV5-1 | - | 16 | CASSTGGQEDNQPQHF | TGCGCCAGCAGCACGGGGGGTCAGGAAGACAATCAGCCCCAGCATTTT
- | TRBJ1-2 | TRBV21-1 | - | 14 | CASSKFGGNYGYTF | TGTGCCAGCAGCAAATTCGGGGGGAACTATGGCTACACCTTC
once | TRBJ2-7 | TRBV10-2 | - | 14 | CASIPTGSSYEQYF | TGCGCCAGCATTCCGACGGGGAGCTCCTACGAGCAGTACTTC
- | TRBJ2-1 | TRBV11-2 | - | 13 | CASSFGSFNEQFF | TGTGCCAGCAGCTTCGGCAGTTTCAATGAGCAGTTCTTC
few | TRBJ1-2 | TRBV5-1 | TRBD1 | 14 | CASSETGVGYGYTF | TGCGCCAGCAGCGAGACAGGGGTTGGCTATGGCTACACCTTC
- | TRBJ2-2 | TRBV7-8 | TRBD2 | 17 | CASSLERSGRRAGELFF | TGTGCCAGCAGCTTAGAGAGGAGCGGGAGGAGGGCCGGGGAGCTGTTTTTT
- | TRBJ2-6 | TRBV7-6 | - | 17 | CASSLAVPNSGANVLTF | TGTGCCAGCAGCTTAGCGGTACCTAACTCTGGGGCCAACGTCCTGACTTTC
- | TRBJ2-2 | TRBV19 | - | 13 | CASTAENTGELFF | TGTGCCAGTACCGCGGAGAACACCGGGGAGCTGTTTTTT
- | TRBJ1-3 | TRBV4-2 | - | 15 | CASSQGYNSGNTIYF | TGTGCCAGCAGCCAAGGGTATAACTCTGGAAACACCATATATTTT
few | TRBJ1-5 | TRBV27 | - | 13 | CASRTGLEQPQHF | TGTGCCAGCCGTACAGGGCTCGAACAGCCCCAGCATTTT
few | TRBJ2-5 | TRBV5-4 | - | 14 | CASSLGVRVGTQYF | TGTGCCAGCAGCTTGGGAGTCAGGGTTGGGACCCAGTACTTC
- | TRBJ2-5 | TRBV10-1 | TRBD1 | 15 | CASSDQQGAFETQYF | TGCGCCAGCAGTGACCAACAGGGGGCTTTCGAGACCCAGTACTTC
- | TRBJ2-5 | TRBV5-1 | - | 16 | CASSLATSGIEETQYF | TGCGCCAGCAGCTTGGCGACTTCCGGAATAGAAGAGACCCAGTACTTC
- | TRBJ2-7 | TRBV10-3 | - | 13 | CAISVSSDGEQYF | TGTGCCATCAGTGTTTCTAGCGATGGGGAGCAGTACTTC
- | TRBJ2-3 | TRBV29-1 | - | 15 | CSVEDGILDTDTQYF | TGCAGCGTTGAAGATGGAATCCTAGACACAGATACGCAGTATTTT
- | TRBJ1-1 | TRBV4-2 | - | 16 | CASSQVPSLMNTEAFF | TGTGCCAGCAGCCAAGTTCCTAGCTTAATGAACACTGAAGCTTTCTTT
- | TRBJ2-1 | TRBV28 | TRBD2 | 17 | CASNLGLAGSIYDEQFF | TGTGCCAGCAACCTCGGACTAGCGGGATCTATTTACGATGAGCAGTTCTTC
- | TRBJ2-7 | TRBV4-2 | TRBD2 | 16 | CASSQESSGSSYEQYF | TGTGCCAGCAGCCAAGAATCTAGCGGGAGTAGCTACGAGCAGTACTTC
- | TRBJ1-2 | TRBV28 | - | 12 | CASTTGSGGYTF | TGTGCCAGCACTACAGGGTCGGGAGGCTACACCTTC
- | TRBJ1-2 | TRBV25-1 | - | 15 | CASSESQGHLVGYTF | TGTGCCAGCAGTGAATCCCAGGGGCACCTTGTTGGCTACACCTTC
- | TRBJ1-4 | TRBV27 | - | 13 | CASSLSKTEKLFF | TGTGCCAGCAGTTTATCGAAAACCGAAAAACTGTTTTTT
- | TRBJ2-1 | TRBV19 | TRBD2 | 16 | CASSAPGLVVVYEQFF | TGTGCCAGTAGTGCTCCGGGACTAGTGGTTGTGTATGAGCAGTTCTTC
once | TRBJ1-5 | TRBV5-8 | - | 14 | CASSLGHSNQPQHF | TGTGCCAGCAGCTTGGGGCACTCTAATCAGCCCCAGCATTTT
- | TRBJ2-1 | TRBV6-4 | TRBD2 | 16 | CASSAGGRAVGNEQFF | TGTGCCAGCAGTGCGGGCGGGAGGGCCGTTGGCAATGAGCAGTTCTTC
- | TRBJ2-3 | TRBV5-1 | TRBD2 | 17 | CASSPLSVAGFTDTQYF | TGCGCCAGCAGCCCCCTATCGGTAGCGGGGTTCACAGATACGCAGTATTTT
- | TRBJ1-5 | TRBV30 | - | 20 | CAWSVGVAYLHSIPDQPQHF | TGTGCCTGGAGTGTTGGGGTGGCCTACCTCCACTCTATACCAGATCAGCCCCAGCATTTT